Below, 21 T cell receptor beta chains from the same sample are listed, as sequenced in a study of shared clonotypes between healthy human individuals. Assay used: immunoSEQ multiplex PCR; TCRdb lists only in-frame clones, some missing. In the table there are about 2.5 million clones, 85% to 95% of which are singletons. The source material was naive CD4+ T cells from PBMCs. The subset here: CD45RA+ positively selected. The receptor set was obtained from a man younger than 30 in good health. Some clones in this sample may be carry-over from other donors' samples.

The genes are TRBV2 and TRBJ2-7, with 9 bases lining up with TRBD1. Per the germline V gene, CDR1 is SNHLY and CDR2 is FYNNEI. The CDR3 loop spans 15 amino acids. V lost 6 bases to trimming and J lost 4 bases; unmatched junction nucleotides: 10. CDR3 sequence: CASSQGQGTRYEQYF. In nucleotides, the CDR3 is TGTGCCAGCAGCCAAGGACAGGGGACGAGGTACGAGCAGTACTTC.

The V call is TRBV6-5, the J call TRBJ2-1; 13 nucleotides line up with TRBD2. Trimming cost V 4 bases and J 6 bases; bases outside gene matches: 3. This CDR3 has 15 residues. Germline assignment: CDR1 MNHEY and CDR2 SVGAGI. CDR3 nucleotides: TGTGCCAGCAGTTCAAGGACTAGCGGGAGCAATGAGCAGTTCTTC. Its translation is CASSSRTSGSNEQFF.

The chain combines TRBV2 with TRBJ2-7, with 11 bases that match TRBD2. After removal of 4 bases from V and 7 bases from J, the junction contained 6 bases not matched to a gene. Germline V gene data show CDR1 as SNHLY and CDR2 as FYNNEI. The CDR3 covers 14 residues. CDR3 loop: CASSVAGGPQEQYF. The CDR3 DNA reads TGTGCCAGCAGTGTAGCGGGAGGGCCCCAAGAGCAGTACTTC.

J is TRBJ2-2 and V is TRBV7-9; possible D gene TRBD1, 5 bases. This CDR3 spans 14 amino acids. Between the trimmed V and J ends, which lost 5 bases and 4 bases, there was a span of 11 bases. Germline loops: CDR1 SEHNR, CDR2 FQNEAQ (reference sequence). This CDR3 is CASSPQGSTGELFF. DNA of the CDR3: TGTGCCAGCAGCCCGCAGGGTTCCACCGGGGAGCTGTTTTTT. The variable domain in full, completed from reference TRBV7-9 and TRBJ2-2, reads DTGVSQNPRHKITKRGQNVTFRCDPISEHNRLYWYRQTLGQGPEFLTYFQNEAQLEKSRLLSDRFSAERPKGSFSTLEIQRTEQGDSAMYLCASSPQGSTGELFFGEGSRLTVL.

The V gene is TRBV15, the J gene TRBJ2-7; D not certain. Trimming pared 4 bases from V and 0 bases from J, leaving 19 bases between. Germline V gene sequence: CDR1 LNHNV, CDR2 YYDKDF (reference sequence). The CDR3 has 17 residues. CDR3: CATSNGRWWASSYEQYF. In nucleotides, the CDR3 is TGTGCCACCAGCAACGGACGGTGGTGGGCGAGCTCCTACGAGCAGTACTTC.

The chain employs TRBV19 and TRBJ1-5; D uncertain. The CDR3 length is 15 residues. V was pared by 2 bases and J by 3 bases, with 11 bases between. CDR1 is LNHDA and CDR2 is SQIVND in the germline V gene (reference sequence). The CDR3 nucleotides are TGTGCCAGTAGTATACCCGCCAGCCCCAATCAGCCCCAGCATTTT. The encoded protein is CASSIPASPNQPQHF.

The chain carries TRBV7-3 and TRBJ2-2; no reliable D call. V was trimmed by 5 bases and J by 1 base, leaving 8 bases between them. Looked up from germline, CDR1 is SGHTA and CDR2 is FQGTGA. CDR3 length: 14 residues. The CDR3 DNA reads TGTGCCAGCAGCCCGCCCGGGAACACCGGGGAGCTGTTTTTT. It translates to CASSPPGNTGELFF.

V and J are TRBV4-2 and TRBJ2-7; D ambiguous. This CDR3 contains 14 residues. Trimming cost V 3 bases and J 6 bases, with 15 bases left between them. The V gene's germline CDR1 is LGHNA and CDR2 YNFKEQ. Here the CDR3 DNA reads TGTGCCAGCAGCCACCCTTCAGGCTTGCGCGAGCAGTACTTC. This encodes CASSHPSGLREQYF.

This chain connects TRBV7-9 to TRBJ1-4; D is unresolved. V was trimmed by 4 bases and J by 6 bases, leaving 12 bases between them. CDR1 is SEHNR and CDR2 is FQNEAQ in the germline V gene (reference sequence). This CDR3 has 14 amino acids. The CDR3 sequence is CASSSHRGDEKLFF. The CDR3 coding sequence is TGTGCCAGCAGCTCCCACAGAGGAGATGAAAAACTGTTTTTT.

This chain links TRBV27 with TRBJ2-7; 7 bases line up with TRBD2. V lost 4 bases to trimming and J lost 2 bases; unmatched junction nucleotides: 11. Germline CDR1 reads MNHEY; CDR2 reads SMNVEV (reference sequence). The CDR3 is 16 amino acids. The CDR3 sequence: CASSWTGRLAAYEQYF. The CDR3 nucleotides read TGTGCCAGCAGTTGGACCGGGAGGCTAGCGGCCTACGAGCAGTACTTC.

The V call is TRBV10-3, the J call TRBJ2-7; D not certain. Per the germline V gene, CDR1 is ENHRY and CDR2 is SYGVKD. V dropped 1 base and J dropped 2 bases, with 6 bases sitting between them. This CDR3 has 13 amino acids. CDR3 coding DNA: TGTGCCATCAGTGAGTACACTACCTACGAGCAGTACTTC. Amino acid sequence: CAISEYTTYEQYF.

The rearrangement joins TRBV11-3 to TRBJ2-5; 11 nucleotides line up with TRBD2. Germline CDR1 reads SGHNT; CDR2 reads YENEEA. The length of the CDR3 is 13 residues. The V segment lost 4 bases and the J segment 5 bases; nucleotides outside the gene matches: 0. CDR3 sequence: CASSSSGGETQYF. The CDR3 region has the DNA TGTGCCAGCAGCTCTAGCGGGGGGGAGACCCAGTACTTC.

Only one count was recorded for this clone. The chain is built from TRBV29-1 and TRBJ2-3; D is possibly TRBD2 (6 bases). CDR3 length: 15 residues. The ends were cut back, 7 bases at V and 5 bases at J, with 22 bases in the middle. Germline loops: CDR1 SQVTM, CDR2 ANQGSEA. CDR3 residues: CSAHGTPSSKDTQYF. The CDR3 DNA reads as TGCAGCGCCCACGGGACTCCGAGTAGTAAAGATACGCAGTATTTT.

CDR3 bases: TGCGCCAGCAGCTTTGATGAGACCCAGTACTTC. Amino acids: CASSFDETQYF. The chain links TRBV5-1 to TRBJ2-5; the D is unclear. CDR3 length: 11 residues. CDR1 and CDR2 (germline): SGHRS, YFSETQ. V dropped 2 bases and J dropped 5 bases, with 4 bases sitting between them.

The chain joins TRBV4-1 to TRBJ2-3; the D call may be TRBD1 or TRBD2 (7 bases each). V lost 2 bases to trimming and J lost 4 bases, with 13 bases between them. The CDR3 has 15 residues. CDR1 is MGHRA and CDR2 is YSYEKL in the germline V gene. The CDR3 loop reads CASSQRGGGADTQYF. CDR3 nucleotide sequence: TGCGCCAGCAGCCAAAGGGGAGGGGGCGCAGATACGCAGTATTTT.

V usage is TRBV9 and J usage is TRBJ2-2, with D tentatively TRBD1 or TRBD2 (5 bases each). Between the trimmed V and J ends, which lost 7 bases and 2 bases, there was a span of 21 bases. The CDR3 sequence is 17 residues long. Germline assignment: CDR1 SGDLS and CDR2 YYNGEE. CDR3 loop: CASVFVRGHLNTGELFF. In nucleotides, the CDR3 is TGTGCCAGCGTCTTTGTGAGGGGCCACTTAAACACCGGGGAGCTGTTTTTT. The full variable domain, its missing parts supplied by reference TRBV9 and TRBJ2-2, is DSGVTQTPKHLITATGQRVTLRCSPRSGDLSVYWYQQSLDQGLQFLIQYYNGEERAKGNILERFSAQQFPDLHSELNLSSLELGDSALYFCASVFVRGHLNTGELFFGEGSRLTVL.

V is TRBV2 and J is TRBJ2-1, with 7 bases that match TRBD2. V lost 6 bases, J lost 3 bases, and 5 bases stayed unmatched. This CDR3 has 14 residues. CDR1 and CDR2 (germline): SNHLY, FYNNEI. CDR3 sequence reads: CASSRDYYYNEQFF. The CDR3 nucleotides are TGTGCCAGCAGCCGGGACTACTACTACAATGAGCAGTTCTTC.

The CDR3 is CASSLRGGILDTQYF. The CDR3, as DNA: TGTGCCAGCAGCTTACGAGGGGGCATTTTGGATACGCAGTATTTT. This chain links TRBV5-6 with TRBJ2-3; 7 nucleotides agree with TRBD1. Germline CDR1 is SGHDT and CDR2 is YYEEEE. V lost 2 bases, J lost 6 bases, and 9 bases stayed unmatched. This CDR3 comprises 15 residues.

The J gene is TRBJ2-1, the V gene TRBV11-2; D is possibly TRBD1 or TRBD2 (5 bases each). CDR1 is SGHAT, CDR2 FQNNGV, per germline. This CDR3 comprises 15 residues. Trimming pared 0 bases from V and 4 bases from J, leaving 10 bases between. The CDR3 sequence is CASSLEGVQYNEQFF. CDR3 DNA: TGTGCCAGCAGCTTAGAGGGGGTTCAATACAATGAGCAGTTCTTC.

The CDR3 loop reads CASSSDAYQPQHF. Written as DNA, the CDR3 is TGTGCCAGCAGCTCGGACGCTTATCAGCCCCAGCATTTT. The V gene is TRBV6-1, the J gene TRBJ1-5; D gene uncertain. With 6 bases removed from V and 5 bases from J, the gap between germline ends came to 11 bases. Per germline, CDR1 MNHNS and CDR2 SASEGT. CDR3 size: 13 residues.

The chain employs TRBV5-1 and TRBJ1-2; D might be TRBD1 (6 bases). The CDR3 spans 12 residues. Germline V gives CDR1 SGHRS, CDR2 YFSETQ. V was clipped by 4 bases and J by 6 bases, with 10 bases between them. CDR3 nucleotides: TGCGCCAGCAGCGTAGGGGGAAATGGCTACACCTTC. It codes for CASSVGGNGYTF. The full variable domain, its missing parts supplied by reference TRBV5-1 and TRBJ1-2, is KAGVTQTPRYLIKTRGQQVTLSCSPISGHRSVSWYQQTPGQGLQFLFEYFSETQRNKGNFPGRFSGRQFSNSRSEMNVSTLELGDSALYLCASSVGGNGYTFGSGTRLTVV.